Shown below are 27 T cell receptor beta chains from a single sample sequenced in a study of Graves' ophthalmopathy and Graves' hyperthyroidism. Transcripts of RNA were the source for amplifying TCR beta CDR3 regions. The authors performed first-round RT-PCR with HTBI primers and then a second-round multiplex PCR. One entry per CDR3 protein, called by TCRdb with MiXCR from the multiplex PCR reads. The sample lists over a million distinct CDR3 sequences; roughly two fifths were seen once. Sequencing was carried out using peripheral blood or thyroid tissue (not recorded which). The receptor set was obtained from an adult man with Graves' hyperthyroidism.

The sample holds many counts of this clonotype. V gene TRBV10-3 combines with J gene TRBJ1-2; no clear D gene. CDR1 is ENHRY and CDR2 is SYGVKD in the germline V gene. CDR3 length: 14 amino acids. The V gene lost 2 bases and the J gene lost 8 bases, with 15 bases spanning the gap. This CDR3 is CAISEASTVGGYTF. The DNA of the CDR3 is TGTGCCATCAGTGAGGCCTCAACAGTGGGCGGCTACACCTTC.

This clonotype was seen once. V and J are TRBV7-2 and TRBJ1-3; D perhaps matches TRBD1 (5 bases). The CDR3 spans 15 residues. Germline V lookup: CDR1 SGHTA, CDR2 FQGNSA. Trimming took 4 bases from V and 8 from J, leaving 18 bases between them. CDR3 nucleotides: TGTGCCAGCAGCTACCGGGACGCCTATGGCTACACCATATATTTT. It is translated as CASSYRDAYGYTIYF.

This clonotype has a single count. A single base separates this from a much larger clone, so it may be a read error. The CDR3, as DNA: TGTGCCACCAGCAGAGATGGGACAGGGGATAACAAGCAGTACTTC. This codes for CATSRDGTGDNKQYF. This rearrangement joins TRBV15 to TRBJ2-7, with TRBD1 identical over 10 bases. With V trimmed by 0 bases and J by 8 bases, 7 bases remained unmatched. Germline CDR1 and CDR2: LNHNV and YYDKDF (reference sequence). The CDR3 is 15 residues long.

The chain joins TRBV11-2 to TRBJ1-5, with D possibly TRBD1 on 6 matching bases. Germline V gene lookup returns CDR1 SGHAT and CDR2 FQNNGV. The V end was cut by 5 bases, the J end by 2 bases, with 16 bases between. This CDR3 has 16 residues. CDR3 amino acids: CASSQDNRGRNQPQHF. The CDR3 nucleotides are TGTGCCAGCAGCCAAGATAACCGGGGGCGCAATCAGCCCCAGCATTTT. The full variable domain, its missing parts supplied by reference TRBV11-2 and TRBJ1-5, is EAGVAQSPRYKIIEKRQSVAFWCNPISGHATLYWYQQILGQGPKLLIQFQNNGVVDDSQLPKDRFSAERLKGVDSTLKIQPAKLEDSAVYLCASSQDNRGRNQPQHFGDGTRLSIL.

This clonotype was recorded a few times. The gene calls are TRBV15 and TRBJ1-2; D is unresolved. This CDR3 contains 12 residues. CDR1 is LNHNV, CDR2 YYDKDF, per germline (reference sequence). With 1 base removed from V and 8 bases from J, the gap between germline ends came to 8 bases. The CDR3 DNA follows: TGTGCCACCAGCAGAGGGACTTACGGCTACACCTTC. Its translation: CATSRGTYGYTF.

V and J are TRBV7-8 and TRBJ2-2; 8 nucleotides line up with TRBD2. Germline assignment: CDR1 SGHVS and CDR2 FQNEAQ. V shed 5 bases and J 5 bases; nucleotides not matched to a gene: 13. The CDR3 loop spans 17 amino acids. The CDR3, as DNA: TGTGCCAGCAGCCTGGAGCGGGGTAGCGGGACGACCGGGGAGCTGTTTTTT. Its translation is CASSLERGSGTTGELFF.

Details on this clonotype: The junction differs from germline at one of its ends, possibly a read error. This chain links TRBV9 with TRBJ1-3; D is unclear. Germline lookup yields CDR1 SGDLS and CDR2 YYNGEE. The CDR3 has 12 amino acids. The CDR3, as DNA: TGTGCCAGCAGCGTAGACGGAAACATCATATATTTT. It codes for CASSVDGNIIYF. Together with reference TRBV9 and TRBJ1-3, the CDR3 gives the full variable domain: DSGVTQTPKHLITATGQRVTLRCSPRSGDLSVYWYQQSLDQGLQFLIQYYNGEERAKGNILERFSAQQFPDLHSELNLSSLELGDSALYFCASSVDGNIIYFGEGSWLTVV.

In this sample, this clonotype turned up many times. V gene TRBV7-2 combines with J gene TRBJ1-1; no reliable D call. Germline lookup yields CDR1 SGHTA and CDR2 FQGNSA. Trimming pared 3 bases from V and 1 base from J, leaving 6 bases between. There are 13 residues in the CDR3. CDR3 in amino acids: CASSFLTNTEAFF. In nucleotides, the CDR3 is TGTGCCAGCAGCTTCCTCACGAACACTGAAGCTTTCTTT.

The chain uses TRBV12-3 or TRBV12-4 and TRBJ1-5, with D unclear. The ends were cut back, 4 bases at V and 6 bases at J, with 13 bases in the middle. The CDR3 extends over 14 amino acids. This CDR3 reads CASSYRTERQPQHF. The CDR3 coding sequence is TGTGCCAGCAGTTACCGAACTGAACGTCAGCCCCAGCATTTT.

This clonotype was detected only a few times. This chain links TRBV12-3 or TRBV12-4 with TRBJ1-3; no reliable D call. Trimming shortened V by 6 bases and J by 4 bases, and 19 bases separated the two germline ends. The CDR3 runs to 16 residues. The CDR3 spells CASRRDFNYAGNTIYF. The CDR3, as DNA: TGTGCCAGCAGACGTGACTTTAACTACGCCGGAAACACCATATATTTT.

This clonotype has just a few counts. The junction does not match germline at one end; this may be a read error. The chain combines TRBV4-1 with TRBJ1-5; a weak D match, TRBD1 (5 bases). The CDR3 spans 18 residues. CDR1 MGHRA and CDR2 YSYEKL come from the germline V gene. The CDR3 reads CASTQTGIAGPPNQPQHF. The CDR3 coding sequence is TGCGCCAGCACCCAAACCGGAATTGCAGGGCCACCTAATCAGCCCCAGCATTTT.

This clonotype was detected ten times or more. CDR3 DNA sequence: TGTGCCATCAGTGACTCCTCAACGTTTGAAAAACTGTTTTTT. It specifies CAISDSSTFEKLFF. The chain carries TRBV10-3 and TRBJ1-4; D remains unclear. Trimming stripped 3 bases from V and 7 bases from J, with 12 bases between. The V gene's germline CDR1 is ENHRY and CDR2 SYGVKD. CDR3 length equals 14 residues.

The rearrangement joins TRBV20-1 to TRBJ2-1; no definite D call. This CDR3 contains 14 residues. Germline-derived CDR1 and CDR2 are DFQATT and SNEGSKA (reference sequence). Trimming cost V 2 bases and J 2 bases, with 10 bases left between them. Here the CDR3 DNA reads TGCAGTGCTAGATTGGCGCCGACCTACAATGAGCAGTTCTTC. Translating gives CSARLAPTYNEQFF.

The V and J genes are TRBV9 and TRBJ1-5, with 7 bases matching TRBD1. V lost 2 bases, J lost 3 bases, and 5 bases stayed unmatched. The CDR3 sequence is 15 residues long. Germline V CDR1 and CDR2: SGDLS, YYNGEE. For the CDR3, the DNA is TGTGCCAGCAGCGTGGGGACAGAACTCAATCAGCCCCAGCATTTT. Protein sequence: CASSVGTELNQPQHF.

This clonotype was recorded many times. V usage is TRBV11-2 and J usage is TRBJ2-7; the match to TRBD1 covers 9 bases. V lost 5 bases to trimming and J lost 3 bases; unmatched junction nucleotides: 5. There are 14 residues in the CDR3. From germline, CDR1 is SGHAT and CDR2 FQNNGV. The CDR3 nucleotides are TGTGCCAGCAGCCCGGGACAGGGTATCTACGAGCAGTACTTC. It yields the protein CASSPGQGIYEQYF.

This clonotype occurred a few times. CDR3 bases: TGTGCCAGCAGTTCAAACATTGTATTCGATAGTGGGAGGGATGGCTACACCTTC. The encoded protein is CASSSNIVFDSGRDGYTF. The V and J genes are TRBV7-2 and TRBJ1-2; no clear D. The CDR3 extends over 18 amino acids. Per the germline V gene, CDR1 is SGHTA and CDR2 is FQGNSA. V was trimmed by 6 bases and J by 6 bases, leaving 29 bases between them.

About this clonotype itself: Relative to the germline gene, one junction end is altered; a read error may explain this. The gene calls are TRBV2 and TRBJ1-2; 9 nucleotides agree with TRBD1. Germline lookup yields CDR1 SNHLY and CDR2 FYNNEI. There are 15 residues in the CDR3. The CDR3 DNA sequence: TGTGCCACCAGTGATGCGACAGGGGGGGCCTATGGCTACACCTTC. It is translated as CATSDATGGAYGYTF.

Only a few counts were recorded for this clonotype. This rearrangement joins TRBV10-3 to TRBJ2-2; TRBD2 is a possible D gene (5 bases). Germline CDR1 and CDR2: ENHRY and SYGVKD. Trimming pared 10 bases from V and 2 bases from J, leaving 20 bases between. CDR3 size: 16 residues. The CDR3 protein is CASSSVIAKNTGELFF. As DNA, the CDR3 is TGTGCCAGCAGCTCGGTGATAGCGAAAAACACCGGGGAGCTGTTTTTT.

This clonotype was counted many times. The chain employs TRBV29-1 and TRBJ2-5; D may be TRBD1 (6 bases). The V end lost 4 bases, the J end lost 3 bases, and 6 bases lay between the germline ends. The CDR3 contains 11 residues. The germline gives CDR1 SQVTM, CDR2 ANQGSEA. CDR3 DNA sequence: TGCAGCGTTGCAGGGGAAGAGACCCAGTACTTC. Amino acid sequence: CSVAGEETQYF.

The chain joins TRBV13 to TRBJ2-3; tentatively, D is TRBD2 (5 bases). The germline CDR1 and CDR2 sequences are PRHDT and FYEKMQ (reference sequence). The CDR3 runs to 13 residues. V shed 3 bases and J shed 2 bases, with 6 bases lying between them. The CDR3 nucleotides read TGTGCCAGCAGCTTCGGGATCACAGATACGCAGTATTTT. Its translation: CASSFGITDTQYF.

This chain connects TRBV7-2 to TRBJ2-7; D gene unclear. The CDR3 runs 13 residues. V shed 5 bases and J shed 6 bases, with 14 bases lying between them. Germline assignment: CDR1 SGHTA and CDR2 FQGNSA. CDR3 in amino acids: CASSQDGPGEQYF. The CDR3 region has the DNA TGTGCCAGCAGCCAAGATGGGCCCGGCGAGCAGTACTTC.

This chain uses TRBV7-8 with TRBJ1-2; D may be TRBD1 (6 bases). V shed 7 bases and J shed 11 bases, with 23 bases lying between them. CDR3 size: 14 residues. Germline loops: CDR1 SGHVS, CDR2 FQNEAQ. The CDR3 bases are TGTGCCAGCACCCAGGGGCTAGCGGGGGGCGGGTACACCTTC. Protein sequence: CASTQGLAGGGYTF.

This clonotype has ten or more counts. CDR3 sequence: CASSSGQFRPNYGYTF. The CDR3 DNA reads TGTGCCAGCAGTTCCGGACAGTTTCGCCCTAACTATGGCTACACCTTC. The rearrangement links TRBV12-3 or TRBV12-4 to TRBJ1-2; D is possibly TRBD1 (6 bases). This CDR3 has 16 residues. Trimming pared 4 bases from V and 0 bases from J, leaving 15 bases between.

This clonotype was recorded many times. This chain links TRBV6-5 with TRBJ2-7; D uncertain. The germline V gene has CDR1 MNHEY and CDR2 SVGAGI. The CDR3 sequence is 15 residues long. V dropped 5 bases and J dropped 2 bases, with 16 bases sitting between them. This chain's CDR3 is CASSINSGRAYEQYF. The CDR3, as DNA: TGTGCCAGCAGTATCAACAGTGGACGAGCCTACGAGCAGTACTTC.

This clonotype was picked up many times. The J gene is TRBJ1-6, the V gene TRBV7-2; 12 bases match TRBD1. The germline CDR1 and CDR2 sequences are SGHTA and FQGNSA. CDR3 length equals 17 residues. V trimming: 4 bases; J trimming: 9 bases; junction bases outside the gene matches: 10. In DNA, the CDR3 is TGTGCCAGCAGCTATAGCGCGGGACAGGGGGCACGTTCACCCCTCCACTTT. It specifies CASSYSAGQGARSPLHF.

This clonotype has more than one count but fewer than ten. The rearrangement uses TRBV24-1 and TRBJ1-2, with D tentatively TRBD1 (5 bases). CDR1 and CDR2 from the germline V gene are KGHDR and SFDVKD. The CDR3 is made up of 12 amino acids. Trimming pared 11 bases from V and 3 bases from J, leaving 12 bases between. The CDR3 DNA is TGTGCCATCGGTGAGGGGTACTATGGCTACACCTTC. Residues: CAIGEGYYGYTF.

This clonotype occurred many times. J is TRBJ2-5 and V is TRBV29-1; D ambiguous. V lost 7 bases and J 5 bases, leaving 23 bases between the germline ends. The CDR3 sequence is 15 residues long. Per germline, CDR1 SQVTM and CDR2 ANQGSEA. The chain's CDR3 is CSATDPDAAWETQYF. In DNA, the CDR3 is TGCAGCGCCACGGACCCGGACGCCGCTTGGGAGACCCAGTACTTC.